The source of this T cell receptor (beta chain) is a study of Graves' ophthalmopathy and Graves' hyperthyroidism. Study information: The authors defined stable hyperthyroidism as no ophthalmopathy within 18 months of follow-up.

CDR3 length equals 18 residues. The V segment lost 3 bases and the J segment 3 bases; nucleotides outside the gene matches: 15. Germline assignment: CDR1 SGHTA and CDR2 FQGNSA. The study amplified TCR beta CDR3 regions using RNA transcripts. The workflow started with a first-round RT-PCR run with HTBI primers and then moved on to a second-round multiplex PCR. From the multiplex PCR reads, TCRdb called clonotypes with MiXCR, one entry per CDR3 protein. This sample has roughly 1.1 million distinct CDR3 sequences, with roughly two fifths found just once. The TCR comes from an adult man with Graves' hyperthyroidism. The chain is built from TRBV7-2 and TRBJ2-7, with TRBD2 matching 9 bases. The sample comprised peripheral blood or thyroid tissue (not recorded which). The CDR3 region has the DNA TGTGCCAGCAGCTTTTTCTCTATTTATCGGACTAGCGTCTACGAGCAGTACTTC. It encodes CASSFFSIYRTSVYEQYF.